Below are 29 T cell receptor beta chains sequenced from a single sample in a study of CD8 T cells in ankylosing spondylitis. TCRdb re-analysed the 5' RACE reads in MiXCR, keeping a single row per CDR3 protein. The sample lists 250,000 to 350,000 distinct CDR3 sequences, 20% occurring once. Sequencing used blood, either unsorted or a sorted T cell fraction (not recorded which). Receptors were obtained from a female donor with ankylosing spondylitis or in good health (not recorded which).

The genes are TRBV5-6 and TRBJ1-1; D is unclear. The CDR3 contains 12 residues. V was clipped by 5 bases and J by 5 bases, with 10 bases between them. CDR1 is SGHDT and CDR2 is YYEEEE in the germline V gene. The DNA of the CDR3 is TGTGCCAGCAGTTTGATCAGGACTGAAGCTTTCTTT. This encodes CASSLIRTEAFF. Drawing the rest from reference TRBV5-6 and TRBJ1-1, the complete variable domain is DAGVTQSPTHLIKTRGQQVTLRCSPKSGHDTVSWYQQALGQGPQFIFQYYEEEERQRGNFPDRFSGHQFPNYSSELNVNALLLGDSALYLCASSLIRTEAFFGQGTRLTVV.

The V call is TRBV18, the J call TRBJ2-7; D is perhaps TRBD1 (6 bases). The CDR3 has 13 residues. Trimming removed 5 bases at V and 6 bases at J, with 14 bases between. Germline V gene lookup returns CDR1 KGHSH and CDR2 LQKENI. The CDR3 protein is CASSAGDNREQYF. CDR3 DNA: TGTGCCAGCTCAGCCGGGGACAATCGCGAGCAGTACTTC.

V usage is TRBV6-1 and J usage is TRBJ2-3; the D gene is possibly TRBD1 (5 bases). V lost 7 bases and J lost 2, with 13 bases in between. The CDR3 spans 14 residues. Germline CDR1 is MNHNS and CDR2 is SASEGT. In nucleotides, the CDR3 is TGTGCCAGCATTCCCGACAGATTCACAGATACGCAGTATTTT. It is translated as CASIPDRFTDTQYF.

This clonotype has a handful of counts. This chain connects TRBV7-9 to TRBJ1-2, with 7 positions matching TRBD1. CDR3 size: 13 residues. Trimming at V came to 3 bases and at J to 8 bases, leaving 6 bases not matched to a gene. CDR1 is SEHNR, CDR2 FQNEAQ, per germline (reference sequence). CDR3 in amino acids: CASSFRQGRGYTF. The DNA of the CDR3 is TGTGCCAGCAGCTTTAGACAGGGACGGGGCTACACCTTC.

The gene calls are TRBV25-1 and TRBJ2-7; TRBD1 matches at 9 bases. V shed 6 bases, J shed 4 bases, and the junction held 10 bases outside the gene matches. This CDR3 is built from 15 residues. The germline V gene encodes CDR1 MGHDK and CDR2 SYGVNS. The CDR3 coding sequence is TGTGCCAGCAGCCAATTCGACAGGGGGAGGTACGAGCAGTACTTC. It is translated as CASSQFDRGRYEQYF.

This rearrangement joins TRBV7-2 to TRBJ2-3, with 14 bases fitting TRBD2. The CDR3 loop spans 17 amino acids. V was pared by 8 bases and J by 3 bases, with 10 bases of the junction left unmatched. CDR1 and CDR2 (germline): SGHTA, FQGNSA. The CDR3 sequence is CASSIRTSGRRTDTQYF. CDR3 coding DNA: TGTGCCAGCTCTATCCGGACTAGCGGGAGGAGGACAGATACGCAGTATTTT.

This clonotype appeared a few times. The V gene is TRBV29-1, the J gene TRBJ2-3; D is unclear. CDR3 length: 12 amino acids. CDR1 and CDR2 from the germline V gene are SQVTM and ANQGSEA. V lost 7 bases, J lost 1 base, and 9 bases lay in between. The CDR3 is CSGTTGTDTQYF. CDR3 sequence (DNA): TGCAGCGGAACTACCGGCACAGATACGCAGTATTTT.

In this sample, this clonotype turned up many times. The J gene is TRBJ2-7, the V gene TRBV10-3; 7 bases agree with TRBD1. Germline V gene sequence: CDR1 ENHRY, CDR2 SYGVKD. CDR3 length: 13 residues. Unmatched junction bases numbered 13, after V lost 10 bases and J lost 7 bases. The CDR3 here is CATKTGLLWEQYF. The CDR3 DNA is TGTGCCACCAAGACAGGGCTATTATGGGAGCAGTACTTC.

This clonotype was counted at least ten times. The V and J genes are TRBV24-1 and TRBJ2-1, with a possible D match to TRBD2 (6 bases). The V end lost 9 bases, the J end lost 9 bases, and 20 bases lay between the germline ends. The CDR3 loop spans 14 amino acids. Germline V gives CDR1 KGHDR, CDR2 SFDVKD. The CDR3 loop reads CATGTYGGASEQFF. In DNA, the CDR3 is TGTGCCACCGGGACGTATGGAGGGGCAAGTGAGCAGTTCTTC.

This rearrangement joins TRBV20-1 to TRBJ2-3; D is ambiguous. V dropped 1 base and J dropped 3 bases, with 5 bases sitting between them. The germline V gene encodes CDR1 DFQATT and CDR2 SNEGSKA (reference sequence). The CDR3 extends over 12 amino acids. In DNA form, the CDR3 reads TGCAGTGCTAGAGTTGCGACAGATACGCAGTATTTT. Its protein is CSARVATDTQYF.

This clonotype was seen more than once but under ten times. The rearrangement uses TRBV6-2 or TRBV6-3 and TRBJ2-1, with D unresolved. Germline V gene sequence: CDR1 MNHEY, CDR2 SVGEGT. This CDR3 region has 13 residues. V was clipped by 1 base and J by 8 bases, with 9 bases between them. For the CDR3, the DNA is TGTGCCAGCAGTTACTACCCTCAGGATGAGCAGTTCTTC. It specifies CASSYYPQDEQFF.

The rearrangement uses TRBV6-2 or TRBV6-3 and TRBJ2-1, with a tentative D call TRBD1 (5 bases). The CDR3 is 14 residues long. Trimming removed 4 bases at V and 9 bases at J, with 16 bases between. Germline CDR1 MNHEY, CDR2 SVGEGT. The CDR3 reads CASSLTNQGGEQFF. CDR3 bases: TGTGCCAGCAGTTTAACTAATCAGGGTGGTGAGCAGTTCTTC.

This clonotype was detected many times. The rearrangement uses TRBV9 and TRBJ2-1; D is perhaps TRBD1 (6 bases). The CDR3 length is 15 residues. Germline assignment: CDR1 SGDLS and CDR2 YYNGEE. The V end lost 0 bases, the J end lost 1 base, and 8 bases lay between the germline ends. DNA of the CDR3: TGTGCCAGCAGCGTAGGCACAGGGTCCTACAATGAGCAGTTCTTC. It codes for CASSVGTGSYNEQFF.

V is TRBV7-8 and J is TRBJ2-1; TRBD1 matches at 8 bases. The CDR3 is 15 residues long. CDR1 is SGHVS and CDR2 is FQNEAQ in the germline V gene. J was trimmed by 3 bases and V by 3 bases; bases with no gene match: 4. CDR3: CASSFRTGYYNEQFF. In DNA form, the CDR3 reads TGTGCCAGCAGCTTTCGGACAGGGTACTACAATGAGCAGTTCTTC.

This clonotype appeared a few times. This sequence joins TRBV4-3 and TRBJ1-2, with D uncertain. Trimming took 0 bases from V and 4 from J, leaving 9 bases between them. The CDR3 runs 14 residues. The germline gives CDR1 LGHNA, CDR2 YSLEER. CDR3 residues: CASSQELGSYGYTF. DNA of the CDR3: TGCGCCAGCAGCCAAGAGCTGGGGTCCTATGGCTACACCTTC.

For this clonotype: A clone one base away is much larger, so this may be a read error. The chain uses TRBV5-5 and TRBJ2-3; D is unresolved. The last part of the DNA fits TRBJ1-5 better; the J call may be wrong. This CDR3 comprises 15 residues. The germline V gene has CDR1 SGHKS and CDR2 YYEKEE (reference sequence). The CDR3 DNA is TGTGCCAGCAGCCCGAGCGGACCTAGCACAGATACGCAGCATTTT. Its protein product is CASSPSGPSTDTQHF.

This chain joins TRBV4-3 and TRBJ1-2; D not resolved. The CDR3 has 14 residues. V was trimmed by 1 base and J by 4 bases, leaving 10 bases between them. Per germline, CDR1 LGHNA and CDR2 YSLEER. The CDR3 DNA is TGCGCCAGCAGCCAAGGCGGCGGGGTCTATGGCTACACCTTC. Translation gives CASSQGGGVYGYTF.

This clonotype was detected ten times or more. This chain uses TRBV24-1 with TRBJ2-5; 12 nucleotides align to TRBD1. This CDR3 comprises 15 residues. CDR1 is KGHDR and CDR2 is SFDVKD in the germline V gene. Trimming at V came to 3 bases and at J to 6 bases, leaving 4 bases not matched to a gene. CDR3 DNA sequence: TGTGCCACCAGTGATGGGACAGGGGGCGCGAAGACCCAGTACTTC. This encodes CATSDGTGGAKTQYF.

The table lists this clonotype with a few counts. The V gene is TRBV28, the J gene TRBJ2-7, with 13 bases that match TRBD2. J gave up 0 bases and V 6 bases, and 5 bases lay outside the gene matches. CDR1 is MDHEN and CDR2 is SYDVKM in the germline V gene. This CDR3 spans 16 amino acids. CDR3 sequence reads: CASRSRLAGGSYEQYF. The CDR3 region has the DNA TGTGCCAGCAGATCCCGACTAGCGGGAGGCTCCTACGAGCAGTACTTC. Full variable domain (rest looked up from reference TRBV28 and TRBJ2-7): DVKVTQSSRYLVKRTGEKVFLECVQDMDHENMFWYRQDPGLGLRLIYFSYDVKMKEKGDIPEGYSVSREKKERFSLILESASTNQTSMYLCASRSRLAGGSYEQYFGPGTRLTVT.

This clonotype has a count of ten or more. The rearrangement uses TRBV29-1 and TRBJ1-1; D remains ambiguous. Germline CDR1 reads SQVTM; CDR2 reads ANQGSEA. The CDR3 is 14 amino acids. Trimming shortened V by 3 bases and J by 3 bases, and 14 bases separated the two germline ends. The CDR3: CSVDTLGVYTEAFF. CDR3 in DNA: TGCAGCGTTGATACGTTGGGCGTTTACACTGAAGCTTTCTTT.

The CDR3 is CSANPSTLAGPYNEQFF. Here the CDR3 DNA reads TGCAGTGCTAACCCGTCCACGCTAGCGGGACCATACAATGAGCAGTTCTTC. The chain carries TRBV20-1 and TRBJ2-1; 9 bases map to TRBD2. The CDR3 consists of 17 residues. Germline loops: CDR1 DFQATT, CDR2 SNEGSKA (reference sequence). After removal of 4 bases from V and 4 bases from J, the junction contained 14 bases not matched to a gene.

This clonotype has a handful of counts. The chain has TRBV12-3 or TRBV12-4 and TRBJ2-1; 10 bases match TRBD2. Unmatched junction bases numbered 8, after V lost 5 bases and J lost 7 bases. The CDR3 totals 15 residues. CDR3 sequence: CASSPSGSVWNEQFF. The CDR3 DNA reads TGTGCCAGCAGTCCTAGCGGGAGTGTTTGGAATGAGCAGTTCTTC.

The chain recombines TRBV6-5 with TRBJ2-2; D is possibly TRBD1 or TRBD2 (5 bases each). The CDR3 consists of 12 residues. CDR1 and CDR2 (germline): MNHEY, SVGAGI. Deletions cut 8 bases from V and 5 bases from J, with 9 bases between. The CDR3 sequence: CASGGATGELFF. The CDR3 nucleotides read TGTGCCAGCGGGGGAGCAACCGGGGAGCTGTTTTTT.

The V and J genes are TRBV20-1 and TRBJ1-6; no reliable D call. V was clipped by 6 bases and J by 8 bases, with 8 bases between them. The CDR3 loop spans 11 amino acids. Looked up from germline, CDR1 is DFQATT and CDR2 is SNEGSKA (reference sequence). CDR3 in amino acids: CSANRDSPLHF. CDR3 coding DNA: TGCAGTGCAAATAGGGATTCACCCCTCCACTTT.

The chain combines TRBV7-9 with TRBJ2-3, with 9 bases identical to TRBD2. This CDR3 comprises 15 residues. Germline loops: CDR1 SEHNR, CDR2 FQNEAQ (reference sequence). V was pared by 7 bases and J by 3 bases, with 8 bases of the junction left unmatched. The CDR3 protein is CASTLLAGLTDTQYF. The CDR3 DNA reads TGTGCCAGCACCCTCCTAGCGGGACTTACAGATACGCAGTATTTT.

The chain recombines TRBV7-9 with TRBJ2-6; no reliable D call. V lost 5 bases, J lost 1 base, and 9 bases lay in between. The CDR3 is 15 residues long. Germline loops: CDR1 SEHNR, CDR2 FQNEAQ (reference sequence). CDR3 coding DNA: TGTGCCAGCAGCCCACACAGTTCTGGGGCCAACGTCCTGACTTTC. Protein product: CASSPHSSGANVLTF.

This chain uses TRBV19 with TRBJ1-1; TRBD1 is a possible D gene (5 bases). In germline, CDR1 is LNHDA, CDR2 SQIVND (reference sequence). This CDR3 region has 13 residues. Trimming stripped 3 bases from V and 7 bases from J, with 12 bases between. The CDR3: CASSIRRAGEAFF. The CDR3 bases are TGTGCCAGTAGTATCCGCAGGGCGGGTGAAGCTTTCTTT.

In this sample, this clonotype turned up a few times. The V call is TRBV6-2 or TRBV6-3, the J call TRBJ2-1; TRBD1 aligns across 11 bases. Germline V lookup: CDR1 MNHEY, CDR2 SVGEGT. This CDR3 spans 14 amino acids. The ends lost 10 bases at V and 6 bases at J; junction bases unmatched: 8. The CDR3 nucleotides read TGTGCCATCACCCGGGACAGGGGGTCCAATGAGCAGTTCTTC. This sequence encodes CAITRDRGSNEQFF.

The V call is TRBV5-1, the J call TRBJ1-1; TRBD1 might be the D (5 bases). Germline V gene lookup returns CDR1 SGHRS and CDR2 YFSETQ. The CDR3 extends over 15 amino acids. The V and J ends lost 0 bases and 4 bases respectively, with 13 bases between them. DNA for the CDR3: TGCGCCAGCAGCTTGGGAGGTCAAAGGGGCACTGAAGCTTTCTTT. Translated, it gives CASSLGGQRGTEAFF. The complete variable domain, with remaining parts taken from reference TRBV5-1 and TRBJ1-1, reads KAGVTQTPRYLIKTRGQQVTLSCSPISGHRSVSWYQQTPGQGLQFLFEYFSETQRNKGNFPGRFSGRQFSNSRSEMNVSTLELGDSALYLCASSLGGQRGTEAFFGQGTRLTVV.